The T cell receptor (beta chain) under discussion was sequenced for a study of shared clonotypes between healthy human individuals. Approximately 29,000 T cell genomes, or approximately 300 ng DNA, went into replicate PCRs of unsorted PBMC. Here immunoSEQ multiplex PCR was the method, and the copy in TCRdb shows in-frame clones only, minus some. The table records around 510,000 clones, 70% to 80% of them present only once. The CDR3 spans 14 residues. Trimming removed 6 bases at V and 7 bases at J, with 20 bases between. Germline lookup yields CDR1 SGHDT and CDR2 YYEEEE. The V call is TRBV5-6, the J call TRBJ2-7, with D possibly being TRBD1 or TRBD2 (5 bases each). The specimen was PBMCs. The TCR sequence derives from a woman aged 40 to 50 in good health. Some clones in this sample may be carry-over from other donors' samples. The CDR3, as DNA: TGTGCCAGCAACGCATTGGGGGTCTCGCAGGAGCAGTACTTC. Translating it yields CASNALGVSQEQYF.